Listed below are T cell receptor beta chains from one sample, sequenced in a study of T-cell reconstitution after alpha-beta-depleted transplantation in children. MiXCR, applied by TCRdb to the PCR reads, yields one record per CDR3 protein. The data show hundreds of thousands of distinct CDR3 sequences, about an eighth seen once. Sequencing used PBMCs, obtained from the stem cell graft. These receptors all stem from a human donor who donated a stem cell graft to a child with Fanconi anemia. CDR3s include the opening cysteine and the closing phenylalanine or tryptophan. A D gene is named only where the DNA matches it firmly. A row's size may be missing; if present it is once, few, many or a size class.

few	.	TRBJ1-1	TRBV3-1	CASSQASEAFF	TGTGCCAGCAGCCAAGCTTCTGAAGCTTTCTTT
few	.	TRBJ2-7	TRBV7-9	CASSDGPGEQYF	TGTGCCAGCTCGGACGGGCCGGGGGAGCAGTACTTC
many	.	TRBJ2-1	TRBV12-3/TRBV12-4	CASSSFNNEQFF	TGTGCCAGCAGTTCGTTCAACAATGAGCAGTTCTTC
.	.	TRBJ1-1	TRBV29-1	CSVVHRNTEAFF	TGCAGCGTTGTGCACAGGAACACTGAAGCTTTCTTT
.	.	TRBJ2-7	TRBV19	CASSIDPDRSSYEQYF	TGTGCCAGTAGTATAGATCCGGACAGAAGCTCCTACGAGCAGTACTTC
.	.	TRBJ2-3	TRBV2	CASSDSGAGDTQYF	TGTGCCAGCAGTGACTCGGGGGCTGGAGATACGCAGTATTTT
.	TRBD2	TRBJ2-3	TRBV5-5	CASSFPAGFTDTQYF	TGTGCCAGCAGCTTTCCAGCGGGGTTCACAGATACGCAGTATTTT
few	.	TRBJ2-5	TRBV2	CASSEGTGREETQYF	TGTGCCAGCAGTGAAGGAACAGGGCGGGAAGAGACCCAGTACTTC
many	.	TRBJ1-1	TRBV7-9	CASSSGRDLIANTEAFF	TGTGCCAGCAGCTCGGGGCGGGACCTGATTGCGAACACTGAAGCTTTCTTT
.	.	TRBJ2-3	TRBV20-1	CSAEWDSTDTQYF	TGCAGTGCGGAATGGGACAGCACAGATACGCAGTATTTT
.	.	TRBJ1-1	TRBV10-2	CASSDSAGAMNTEAFF	TGCGCCAGCAGTGACAGCGCAGGGGCAATGAACACTGAAGCTTTCTTT
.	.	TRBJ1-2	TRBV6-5	CASIDVRGALGYGYTF	TGTGCCAGCATCGACGTGAGAGGGGCGCTTGGCTATGGCTACACCTTC
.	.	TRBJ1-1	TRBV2	CASNRGTLNTEAFF	TGTGCCAGCAACAGAGGGACTCTGAACACTGAAGCTTTCTTT
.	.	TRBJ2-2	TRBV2	CASKGGSGAVNTGELFF	TGTGCCAGCAAGGGGGGATCGGGGGCGGTAAACACCGGGGAGCTGTTTTTT
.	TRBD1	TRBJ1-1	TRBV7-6	CASSPSRDRGEAFF	TGTGCCAGCAGCCCAAGCCGGGACAGGGGGGAAGCTTTCTTT
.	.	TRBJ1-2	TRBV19	CASNKEANYGYTF	TGTGCCAGTAATAAGGAAGCTAACTATGGCTACACCTTC
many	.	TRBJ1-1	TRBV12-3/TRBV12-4	CASSRTVYTEAFF	TGTGCCAGCAGTCGGACGGTTTACACTGAAGCTTTCTTT
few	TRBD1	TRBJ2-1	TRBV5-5	CASSSRDRGVDEQFF	TGTGCCAGCAGCTCCCGGGACAGGGGGGTTGATGAGCAGTTCTTC
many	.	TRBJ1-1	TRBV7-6	CASSASLIYTEAFF	TGTGCCAGCAGCGCATCTTTAATCTACACTGAAGCTTTCTTT
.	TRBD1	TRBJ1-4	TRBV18	CASSLQGDLEKLFF	TGTGCCAGCTCACTGCAGGGGGATTTGGAAAAACTGTTTTTT
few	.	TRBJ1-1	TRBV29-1	CSGNLNTEAFF	TGCAGCGGAAATCTGAACACTGAAGCTTTCTTT
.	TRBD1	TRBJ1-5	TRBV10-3	CAISDSGQGWNQPQHF	TGTGCCATCAGTGACTCCGGACAGGGATGGAATCAGCCCCAGCATTTT
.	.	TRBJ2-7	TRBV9	CASSPQPGFEEQYF	TGTGCCAGCAGCCCCCAACCGGGGTTCGAAGAGCAGTACTTC
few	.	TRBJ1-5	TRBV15	CATSPRIGEQPQHF	TGTGCCACCAGCCCCCGTATAGGTGAACAGCCCCAGCATTTT
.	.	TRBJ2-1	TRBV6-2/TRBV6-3	CARWGGRDEQFF	TGTGCCCGCTGGGGGGGCCGGGATGAGCAGTTCTTC
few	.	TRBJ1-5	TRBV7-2	CASSLGDTNSNQPQHF	TGTGCCAGCAGCTTAGGGGACACCAATAGCAATCAGCCCCAGCATTTT
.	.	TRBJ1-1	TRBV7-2	CASSLRRVRGEAFF	TGTGCCAGCAGCTTGAGAAGGGTCCGGGGTGAAGCTTTCTTT
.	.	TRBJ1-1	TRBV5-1	CASSLDRNSGTEAFF	TGCGCCAGCAGCTTAGACCGTAACAGCGGCACTGAAGCTTTCTTT
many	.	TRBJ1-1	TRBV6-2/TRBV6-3	CASTRPANTEAFF	TGTGCCAGCACCCGCCCCGCGAACACTGAAGCTTTCTTT
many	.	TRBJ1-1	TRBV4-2	CASRPGAGMNTEAFF	TGTGCCAGCAGACCCGGGGCAGGGATGAACACTGAAGCTTTCTTT
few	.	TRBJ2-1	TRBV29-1	CSVEGGEAEYNEQFF	TGCAGCGTTGAAGGAGGGGAGGCGGAATACAATGAGCAGTTCTTC
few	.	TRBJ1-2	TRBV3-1	CASSQADNYGYTF	TGTGCCAGCAGCCAAGCGGATAACTATGGCTACACCTTC
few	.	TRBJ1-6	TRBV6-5	CASSYSGASTSPLHF	TGTGCCAGCAGTTACTCGGGGGCTTCGACTTCACCCCTCCACTTT
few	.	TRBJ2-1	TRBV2	CASSEWQNNEQFF	TGTGCCAGCAGTGAGTGGCAAAACAATGAGCAGTTCTTC
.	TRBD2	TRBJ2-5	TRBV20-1	CSANSLARKETQYF	TGCAGTGCTAATTCACTAGCGCGGAAAGAGACCCAGTACTTC
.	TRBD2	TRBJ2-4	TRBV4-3	CASSLQWGGEENIQYF	TGCGCCAGCAGCCTCCAATGGGGAGGGGAAGAAAACATTCAGTACTTC
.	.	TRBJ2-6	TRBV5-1	CASSSGGYGANVLTF	TGCGCCAGCAGCTCAGGGGGGTATGGGGCCAACGTCCTGACTTTC
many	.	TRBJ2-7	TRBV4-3	CASSHGVDFYEQYF	TGCGCCAGCAGCCACGGAGTCGATTTCTACGAGCAGTACTTC
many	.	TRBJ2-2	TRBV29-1	CSVEVRLNTGELFF	TGCAGCGTTGAAGTAAGACTGAACACCGGGGAGCTGTTTTTT
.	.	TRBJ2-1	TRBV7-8	CASSLVTDYNEQFF	TGTGCCAGCAGCTTAGTGACCGATTACAATGAGCAGTTCTTC